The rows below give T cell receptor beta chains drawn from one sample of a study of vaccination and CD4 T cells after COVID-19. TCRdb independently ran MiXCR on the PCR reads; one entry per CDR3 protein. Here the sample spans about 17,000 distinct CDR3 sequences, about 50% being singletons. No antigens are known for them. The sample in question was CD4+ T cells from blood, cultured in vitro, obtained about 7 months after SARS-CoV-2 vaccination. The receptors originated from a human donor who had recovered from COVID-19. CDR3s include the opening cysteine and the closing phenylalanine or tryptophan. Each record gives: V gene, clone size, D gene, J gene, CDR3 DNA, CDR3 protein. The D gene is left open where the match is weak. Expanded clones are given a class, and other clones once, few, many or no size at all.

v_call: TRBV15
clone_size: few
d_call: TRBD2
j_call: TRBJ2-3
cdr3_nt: TGTGCCACCAGCAGACCATCCTATGGCGGGAGCGCAGATACGCAGTATTTT
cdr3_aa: CATSRPSYGGSADTQYF

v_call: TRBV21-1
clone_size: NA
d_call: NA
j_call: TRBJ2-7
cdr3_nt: TGTGCCAGCAGCAGGGGCTCTCCGACAGGGCGAAGCTACGAGCAGTACTTC
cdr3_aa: CASSRGSPTGRSYEQYF

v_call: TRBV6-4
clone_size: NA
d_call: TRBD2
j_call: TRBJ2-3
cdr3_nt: TGTGCCAGCAGCTCCGGACTAGCGGGAAGTGATACGCAGTATTTT
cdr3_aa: CASSSGLAGSDTQYF

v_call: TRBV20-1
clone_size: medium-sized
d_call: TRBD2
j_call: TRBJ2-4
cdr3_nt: TGCAGGGACACCGACTATCGGGGGCGGGTCCTAGCGGGAGACATTCAGTACTTC
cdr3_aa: CRDTDYRGRVLAGDIQYF

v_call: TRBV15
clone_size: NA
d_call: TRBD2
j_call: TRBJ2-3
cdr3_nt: TGTGCCACCAGCAGAGGCGCGACTAGCGGCAGCACAGATACGCAGTATTTT
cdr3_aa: CATSRGATSGSTDTQYF

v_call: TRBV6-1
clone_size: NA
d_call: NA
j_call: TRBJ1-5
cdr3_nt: TGTGCCAGCAGATCCGGACAGTGGAGCAATCAGCCCCAGCATTTT
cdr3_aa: CASRSGQWSNQPQHF

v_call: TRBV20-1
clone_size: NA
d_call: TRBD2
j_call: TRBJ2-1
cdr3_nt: TGCAGTGCCAGGCGGCCGGGACTAGCGCTTGAGCAGTTCTTC
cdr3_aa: CSARRPGLALEQFF

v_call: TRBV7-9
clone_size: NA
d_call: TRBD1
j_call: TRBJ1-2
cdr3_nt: TGTGCCAGCAGCCGACTCAACCCGGGACAGGGGGGCCGGAACTATGGCTACACCTTC
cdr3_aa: CASSRLNPGQGGRNYGYTF

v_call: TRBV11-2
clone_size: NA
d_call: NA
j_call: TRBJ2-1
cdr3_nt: TGTGCCAGCAGCTTAGGAGGGAACTACAATGAGCAGTTCTTC
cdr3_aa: CASSLGGNYNEQFF

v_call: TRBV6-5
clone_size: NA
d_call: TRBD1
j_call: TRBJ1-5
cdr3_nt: TGTGCCAGCAGTTTCAGGGCAGGGGGCAAGGGTAATCAGCCCCAGCATTTT
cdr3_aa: CASSFRAGGKGNQPQHF

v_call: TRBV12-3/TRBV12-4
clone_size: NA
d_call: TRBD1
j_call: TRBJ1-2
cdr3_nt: TGTGCCAGCAGTACCGACCAGACAGGGAGTGGCTACACCTTC
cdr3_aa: CASSTDQTGSGYTF

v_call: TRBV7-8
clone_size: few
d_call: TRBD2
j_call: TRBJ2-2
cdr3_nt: TGTGCCAGCAGCCCCAAGCGGGGGGGACTGCCCGGGGAGCTGTTTTTT
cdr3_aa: CASSPKRGGLPGELFF

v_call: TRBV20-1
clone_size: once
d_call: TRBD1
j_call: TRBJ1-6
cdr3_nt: TGCAGTGCCGCCGACACAGGGACAGGTTCACCCCTCCACTTT
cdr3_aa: CSAADTGTGSPLHF

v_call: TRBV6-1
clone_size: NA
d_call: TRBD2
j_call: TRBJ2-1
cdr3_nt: TGTGCCAGCAGGGGACTAGCGGGGGACAGCTCCTACAATGAGCAGTTCTTC
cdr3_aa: CASRGLAGDSSYNEQFF

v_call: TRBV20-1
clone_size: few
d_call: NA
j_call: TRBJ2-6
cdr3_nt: TGCAGTGCTAATATTGCAACTGGGGCCAACGTCCTGACTTTC
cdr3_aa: CSANIATGANVLTF

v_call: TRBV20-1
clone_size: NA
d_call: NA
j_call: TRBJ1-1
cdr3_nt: TGCAGTGCTAGAGATGTGGGGTGGGGTGAAGCTTTCTTT
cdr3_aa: CSARDVGWGEAFF

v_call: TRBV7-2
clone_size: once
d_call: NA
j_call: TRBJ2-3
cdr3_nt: TGTGCCAGCAGCATCCGCATGGGCGGGATTAGCACAGATACGCAGTATTTT
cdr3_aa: CASSIRMGGISTDTQYF

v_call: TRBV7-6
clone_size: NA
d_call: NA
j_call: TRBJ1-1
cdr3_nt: TGTGCCAGCAGCCTCGGGTGGGGGACTGAAGCTTTCTTT
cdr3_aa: CASSLGWGTEAFF

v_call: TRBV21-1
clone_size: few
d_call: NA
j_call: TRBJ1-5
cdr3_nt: TGTGCCAGCCCTAACTATAGCAATCAGCCCCAGCATTTT
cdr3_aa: CASPNYSNQPQHF

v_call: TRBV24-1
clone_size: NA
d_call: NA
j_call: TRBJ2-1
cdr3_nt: TGTGCCACCAGTGACCCGAAGGAGAGTGAGCAGTTCTTC
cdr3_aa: CATSDPKESEQFF

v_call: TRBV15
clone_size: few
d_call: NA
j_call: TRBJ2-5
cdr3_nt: TGTGCCACCAGCGTGTGGGTTCAAGAGACCCAGTACTTC
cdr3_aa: CATSVWVQETQYF

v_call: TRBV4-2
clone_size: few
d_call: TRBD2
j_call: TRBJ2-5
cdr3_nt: TGTGCCAGCAGCGGGGGGGATCGGGGCGATAGAGAGACCCAGTACTTC
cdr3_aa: CASSGGDRGDRETQYF

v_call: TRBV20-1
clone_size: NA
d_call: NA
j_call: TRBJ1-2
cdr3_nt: TGCAGTGCTGCAGGGTCTAACTATGGCTACACCTTC
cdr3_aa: CSAAGSNYGYTF

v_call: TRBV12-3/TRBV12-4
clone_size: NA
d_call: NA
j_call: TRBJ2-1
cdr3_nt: TGTGCCAGCAGCCCGGACAACTACAATGAGCAGTTCTTC
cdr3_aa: CASSPDNYNEQFF

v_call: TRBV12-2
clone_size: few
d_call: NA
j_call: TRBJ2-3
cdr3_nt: TGTGCAAGTCGCTTAGGCGGGAGGGGCACAGATACGCAGTATTTT
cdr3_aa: CASRLGGRGTDTQYF

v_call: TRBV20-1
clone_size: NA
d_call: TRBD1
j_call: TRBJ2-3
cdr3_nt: TGCAGTGCCGTTTACAGGGGGCCCTCAGATACGCAGTATTTT
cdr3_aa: CSAVYRGPSDTQYF

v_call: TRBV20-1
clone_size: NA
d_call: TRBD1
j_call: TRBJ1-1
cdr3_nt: TGCAGTGCTAGAGGGCAGGGGGGAAAAACTGAAGCTTTCTTT
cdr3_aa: CSARGQGGKTEAFF

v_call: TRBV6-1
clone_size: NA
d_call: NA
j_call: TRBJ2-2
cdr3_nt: TGTGCCAGCAGTGTACGCGCCCCGGCGGCCGGGGAGCTGTTTTTT
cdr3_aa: CASSVRAPAAGELFF

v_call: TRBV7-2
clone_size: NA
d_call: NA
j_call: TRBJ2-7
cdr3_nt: TGTGCCAGCAGCTTAGCGCGGTGGCAGGGTTACGAGCAGTACTTC
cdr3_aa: CASSLARWQGYEQYF

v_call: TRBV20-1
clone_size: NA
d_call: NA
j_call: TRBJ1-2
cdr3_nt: TGCAGTGCTAGAGGTCTTGGGGTAAACTATGGCTACACCTTC
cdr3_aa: CSARGLGVNYGYTF

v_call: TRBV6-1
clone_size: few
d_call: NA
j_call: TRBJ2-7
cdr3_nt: TGTGCCAGCAGAAACCGACAAGCCTCCTACGAGCAGTACTTC
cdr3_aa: CASRNRQASYEQYF

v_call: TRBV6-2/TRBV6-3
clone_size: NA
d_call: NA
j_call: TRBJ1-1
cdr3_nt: TGTGCCAGCAGTCCACCTTGGGGTCTGGGCACTGAAGCTTTCTTT
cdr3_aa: CASSPPWGLGTEAFF

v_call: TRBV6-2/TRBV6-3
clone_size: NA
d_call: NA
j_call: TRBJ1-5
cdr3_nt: TGTGCCAGCAGTTACTTCAGGTTAAGCAATCAGCCCCAGCATTTT
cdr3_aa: CASSYFRLSNQPQHF

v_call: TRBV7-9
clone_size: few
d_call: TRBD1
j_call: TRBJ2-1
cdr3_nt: TGTGCCAGCAGCTTCCCCCCAGGACAGGGCTCCTACAATGAGCAGTTCTTC
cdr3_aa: CASSFPPGQGSYNEQFF

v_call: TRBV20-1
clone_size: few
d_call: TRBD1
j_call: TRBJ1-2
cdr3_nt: TGCAGTGCTAGAGATCGACAGGGGACTAACTATGGCTACACCTTC
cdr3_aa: CSARDRQGTNYGYTF

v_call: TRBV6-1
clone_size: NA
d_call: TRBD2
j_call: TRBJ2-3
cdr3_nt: TGTGCCAGCAGCCGGACTAGCGGCACAGATACGCAGTATTTT
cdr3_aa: CASSRTSGTDTQYF

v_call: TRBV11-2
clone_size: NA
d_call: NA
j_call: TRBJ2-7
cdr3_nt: TGTGCCAGCAGCCTTCAGCCGTACGGCGAGCAGTACTTC
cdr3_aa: CASSLQPYGEQYF

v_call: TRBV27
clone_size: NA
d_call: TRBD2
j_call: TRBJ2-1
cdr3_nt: TGTGCCAGCATGGAGGCCGGACTAGCGGGGGTTGGGGTTGAGCAGTTCTTC
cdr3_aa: CASMEAGLAGVGVEQFF

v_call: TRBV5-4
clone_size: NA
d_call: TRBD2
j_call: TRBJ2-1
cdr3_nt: TGTGCCAGCAGCTTGGGCGGGGGATTCTTCAATGAGCAGTTCTTC
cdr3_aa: CASSLGGGFFNEQFF

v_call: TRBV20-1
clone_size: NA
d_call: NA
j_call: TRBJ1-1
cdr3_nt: TGCAGTGCTAGGGGGGGGAGACAGGCGAACACTGAAGCTTTCTTT
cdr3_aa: CSARGGRQANTEAFF

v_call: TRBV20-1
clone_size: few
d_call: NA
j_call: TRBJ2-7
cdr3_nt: TGCAGTGCTAGACCCGGACAGTTCTACGAGCAGTACTTC
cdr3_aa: CSARPGQFYEQYF

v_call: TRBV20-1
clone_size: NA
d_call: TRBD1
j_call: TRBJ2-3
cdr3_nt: TGCAGTGCTAGGGGGACAGGTGGCACAGATACGCAGTATTTT
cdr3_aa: CSARGTGGTDTQYF

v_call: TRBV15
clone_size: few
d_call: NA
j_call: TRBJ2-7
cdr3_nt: TGTGCCACCAGCAGAGGGGGGACGCAGGCCTACGAGCAGTACTTC
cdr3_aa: CATSRGGTQAYEQYF

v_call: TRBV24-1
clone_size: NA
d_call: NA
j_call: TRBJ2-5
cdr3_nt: TGTGCCACCAGTGATTCGAAGACTAGTGGAGAGACCCAGTACTTC
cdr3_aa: CATSDSKTSGETQYF